The sequence of this T cell receptor beta chain was determined in a study of T cell responses to AZD1222 COVID-19 vaccine. Produced via immunoSEQ multiplex PCR; TCRdb's table is partial and in-frame only. The data hold about 86,000 clones, with approximately 89% observed a single time. Findings and caveats of the study: Spike regions recognized by vaccine-associated CD4 TCRs spanned the protein, led by 160-218 and 743-854. Among spike-specific TCRs, nearly half reportedly target unmutated variant regions. Donors were mostly white British, more females; clonal diversity possibly underestimated.

V was pared by 7 bases and J by 1 base, with 12 bases of the junction left unmatched. The CDR3 runs 16 residues. From germline, CDR1 is MGHDK and CDR2 SYGVNS. As concerns this clone: Its antigen is unknown.

Investigators merged groups given second doses at roughly 4 or roughly 12 weeks. This sample comprised peripheral blood, obtained 28 days after the second AZD1222 dose. This clonotype was obtained from an adult who received the AZD1222 COVID-19 vaccine. The chain recombines TRBV25-1 with TRBJ1-1; 7 nucleotides align to TRBD1. The CDR3 here is CASTPHPQGQNTEAFF. Written as DNA, the CDR3 is TGTGCCAGCACCCCTCATCCACAGGGGCAGAACACTGAAGCTTTCTTT.